This entry describes one T cell receptor (beta chain). Its matching antigen is unknown. Libraries were prepared by immunoSEQ multiplex PCR; TCRdb keeps only in-frame clonotypes and omits some of them. The sample contains under 150,000 clones, 85% to 95% of which appear only once. The data belong to a study of T cell responses to AZD1222 COVID-19 vaccine. Study-wide results and limits: Regions 160-218 and 743-854 held dominance among vaccine-associated CD4 TCRs, which spanned spike. The donor group comprised mostly white British people and more females; the analysis possibly underestimated clonal diversity. Only after the peak T cell response were repertoires sampled. Once two AZD1222 doses were given, Spike-specific TCR breadth and depth went up.

This clonotype originated in an adult in good health. The material was peripheral blood, obtained on day 0 of AZD1222 vaccination.

CDR3: CASSLQGPYEQYF. CDR3 nucleotide sequence: TGTGCCAGCAGTTTACAGGGCCCCTACGAGCAGTACTTC. The chain joins TRBV27 to TRBJ2-7, with D possibly TRBD1 on 5 matching bases. The CDR3 runs 13 residues. CDR1 and CDR2 from the germline V gene are MNHEY and SMNVEV (reference sequence). Trimming took off 2 bases at V and 2 bases at J, with 7 bases between the two ends.